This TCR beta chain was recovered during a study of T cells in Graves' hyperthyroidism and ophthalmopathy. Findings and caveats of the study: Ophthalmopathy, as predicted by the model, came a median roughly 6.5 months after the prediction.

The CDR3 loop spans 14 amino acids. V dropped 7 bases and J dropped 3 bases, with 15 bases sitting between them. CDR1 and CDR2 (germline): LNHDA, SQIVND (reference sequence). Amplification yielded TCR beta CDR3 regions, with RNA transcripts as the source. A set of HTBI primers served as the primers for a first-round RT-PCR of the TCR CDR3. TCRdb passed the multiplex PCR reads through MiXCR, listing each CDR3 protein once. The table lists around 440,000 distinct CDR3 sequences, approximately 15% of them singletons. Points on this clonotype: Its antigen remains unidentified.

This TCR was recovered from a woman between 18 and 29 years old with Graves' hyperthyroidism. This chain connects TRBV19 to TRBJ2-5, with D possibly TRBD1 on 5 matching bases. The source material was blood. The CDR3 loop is CASTPGHVEETQYF. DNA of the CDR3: TGTGCCAGTACCCCTGGACACGTCGAAGAGACCCAGTACTTC.